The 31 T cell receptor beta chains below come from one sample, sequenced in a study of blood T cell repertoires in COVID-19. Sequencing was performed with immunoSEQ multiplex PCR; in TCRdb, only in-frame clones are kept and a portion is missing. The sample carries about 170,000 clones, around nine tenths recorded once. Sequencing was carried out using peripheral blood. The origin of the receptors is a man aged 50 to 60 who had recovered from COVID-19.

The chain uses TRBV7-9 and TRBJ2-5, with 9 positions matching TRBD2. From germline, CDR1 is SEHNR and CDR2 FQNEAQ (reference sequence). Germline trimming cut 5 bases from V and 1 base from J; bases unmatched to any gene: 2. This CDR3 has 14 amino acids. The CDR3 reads CASSTTSGQETQYF. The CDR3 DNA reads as TGTGCCAGCAGCACGACTAGCGGCCAAGAGACCCAGTACTTC.

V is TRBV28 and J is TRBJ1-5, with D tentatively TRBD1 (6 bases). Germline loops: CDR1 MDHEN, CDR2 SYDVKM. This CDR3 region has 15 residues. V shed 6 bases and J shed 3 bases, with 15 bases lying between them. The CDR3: CASRYNRVSNQPQHF. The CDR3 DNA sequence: TGTGCCAGCAGATATAACAGGGTCTCCAATCAGCCCCAGCATTTT.

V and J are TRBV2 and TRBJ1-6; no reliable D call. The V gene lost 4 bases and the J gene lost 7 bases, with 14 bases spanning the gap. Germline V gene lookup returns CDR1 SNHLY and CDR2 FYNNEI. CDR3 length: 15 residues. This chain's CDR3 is CASSVLGDSNSPLHF. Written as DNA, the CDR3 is TGTGCCAGCAGTGTCCTGGGTGACTCGAATTCACCCCTCCACTTT.

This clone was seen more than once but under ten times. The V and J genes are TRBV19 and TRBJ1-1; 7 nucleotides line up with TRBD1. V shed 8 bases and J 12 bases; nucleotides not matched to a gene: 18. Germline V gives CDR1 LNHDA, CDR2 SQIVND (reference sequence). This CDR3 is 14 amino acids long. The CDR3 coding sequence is TGTGCCAGTTATACCCCCCAACAGGGGCCCGCACCTTTCTTT. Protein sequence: CASYTPQQGPAPFF. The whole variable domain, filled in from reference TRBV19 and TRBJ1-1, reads DGGITQSPKYLFRKEGQNVTLSCEQNLNHDAMYWYRQDPGQGLRLIYYSQIVNDFQKGDIAEGYSVSREKKESFPLTVTSAQKNPTAFYLCASYTPQQGPAPFFGQGTRLTVV.

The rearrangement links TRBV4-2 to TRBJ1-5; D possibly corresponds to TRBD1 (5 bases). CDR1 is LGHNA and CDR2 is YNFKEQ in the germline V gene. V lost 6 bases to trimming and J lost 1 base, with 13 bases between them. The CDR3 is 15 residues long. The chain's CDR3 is CASSADGGSNQPQHF. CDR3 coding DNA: TGTGCCAGCAGTGCGGACGGGGGGAGCAATCAGCCCCAGCATTTT.

The CDR3 protein is CASSLSLNGYTF. The CDR3 DNA reads as TGTGCCAGCAGTTTATCCCTTAATGGCTACACCTTC. The chain recombines TRBV28 with TRBJ1-2, with no clear D. V shed 1 base and J shed 6 bases, with 6 bases lying between them. This CDR3 is 12 amino acids long. Germline V gene lookup returns CDR1 MDHEN and CDR2 SYDVKM.

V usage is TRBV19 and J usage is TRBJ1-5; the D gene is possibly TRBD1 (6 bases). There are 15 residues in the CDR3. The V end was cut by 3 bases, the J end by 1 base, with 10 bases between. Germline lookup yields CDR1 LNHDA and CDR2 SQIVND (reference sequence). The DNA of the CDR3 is TGTGCCAGTAGTATGAAAGGGGGAAGCAATCAGCCCCAGCATTTT. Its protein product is CASSMKGGSNQPQHF.

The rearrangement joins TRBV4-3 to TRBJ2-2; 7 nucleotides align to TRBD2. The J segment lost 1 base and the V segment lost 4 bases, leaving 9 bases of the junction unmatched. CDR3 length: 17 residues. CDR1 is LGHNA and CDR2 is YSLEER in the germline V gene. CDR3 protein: CASSRTTGGGNTGELFF. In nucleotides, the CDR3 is TGCGCCAGCAGCCGAACGACCGGCGGGGGGAACACCGGGGAGCTGTTTTTT.

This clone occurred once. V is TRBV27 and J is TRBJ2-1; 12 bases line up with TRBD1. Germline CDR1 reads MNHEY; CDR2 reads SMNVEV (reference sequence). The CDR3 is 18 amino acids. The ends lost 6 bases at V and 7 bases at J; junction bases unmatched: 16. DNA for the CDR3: TGTGCCAGCAGGGGATACACGGGACAGGGGGCGCTAGGAAATGAGCAGTTCTTC. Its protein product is CASRGYTGQGALGNEQFF.

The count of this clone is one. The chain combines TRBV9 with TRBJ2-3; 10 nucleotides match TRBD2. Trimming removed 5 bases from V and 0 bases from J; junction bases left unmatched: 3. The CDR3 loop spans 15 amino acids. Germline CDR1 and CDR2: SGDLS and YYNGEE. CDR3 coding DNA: TGTGCCAGCAGTGGACTAGCGGTAAGCACAGATACGCAGTATTTT. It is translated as CASSGLAVSTDTQYF.

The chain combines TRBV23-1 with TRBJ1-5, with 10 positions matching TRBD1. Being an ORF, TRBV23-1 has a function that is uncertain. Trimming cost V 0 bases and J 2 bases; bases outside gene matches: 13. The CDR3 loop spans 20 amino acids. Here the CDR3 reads CASSQSIFRGQGKGNQPQHF. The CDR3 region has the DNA TGCGCCAGCAGTCAATCGATTTTCAGGGGACAGGGGAAAGGCAATCAGCCCCAGCATTTT.

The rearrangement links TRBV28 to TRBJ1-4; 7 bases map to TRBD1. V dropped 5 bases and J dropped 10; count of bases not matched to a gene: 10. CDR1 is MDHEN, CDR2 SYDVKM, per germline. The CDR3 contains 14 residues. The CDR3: CASSADRATAKLFF. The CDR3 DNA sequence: TGTGCCAGCAGTGCAGACAGGGCCACTGCAAAACTGTTTTTT. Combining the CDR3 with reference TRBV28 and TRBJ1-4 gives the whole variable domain DVKVTQSSRYLVKRTGEKVFLECVQDMDHENMFWYRQDPGLGLRLIYFSYDVKMKEKGDIPEGYSVSREKKERFSLILESASTNQTSMYLCASSADRATAKLFFGSGTQLSVL.

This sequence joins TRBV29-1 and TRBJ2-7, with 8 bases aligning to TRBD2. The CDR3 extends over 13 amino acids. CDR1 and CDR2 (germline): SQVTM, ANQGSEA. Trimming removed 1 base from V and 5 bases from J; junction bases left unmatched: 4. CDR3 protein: CSVEVPGGNEQYF. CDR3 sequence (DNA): TGCAGCGTTGAAGTGCCGGGAGGGAACGAGCAGTACTTC.

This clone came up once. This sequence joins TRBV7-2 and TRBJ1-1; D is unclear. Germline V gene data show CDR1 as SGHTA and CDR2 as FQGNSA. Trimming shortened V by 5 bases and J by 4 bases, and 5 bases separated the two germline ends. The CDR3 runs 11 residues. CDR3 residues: CASSHGTEAFF. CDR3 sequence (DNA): TGTGCCAGCAGCCACGGCACTGAAGCTTTCTTT.

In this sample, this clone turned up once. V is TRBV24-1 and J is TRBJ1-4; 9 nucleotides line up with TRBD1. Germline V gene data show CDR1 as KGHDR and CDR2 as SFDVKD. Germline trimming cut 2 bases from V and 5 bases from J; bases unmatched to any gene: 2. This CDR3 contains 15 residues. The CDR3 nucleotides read TGTGCCACCAGTGATTCCGGGACAGGGAATGAAAAACTGTTTTTT. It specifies CATSDSGTGNEKLFF.

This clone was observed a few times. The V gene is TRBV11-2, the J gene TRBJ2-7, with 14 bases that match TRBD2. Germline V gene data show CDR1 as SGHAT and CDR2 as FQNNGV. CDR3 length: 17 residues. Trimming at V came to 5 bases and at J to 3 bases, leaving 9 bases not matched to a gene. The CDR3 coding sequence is TGTGCCAGCAGCCCCGGACTAGCGGGGGGCTCGCGCTACGAGCAGTACTTC. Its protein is CASSPGLAGGSRYEQYF.

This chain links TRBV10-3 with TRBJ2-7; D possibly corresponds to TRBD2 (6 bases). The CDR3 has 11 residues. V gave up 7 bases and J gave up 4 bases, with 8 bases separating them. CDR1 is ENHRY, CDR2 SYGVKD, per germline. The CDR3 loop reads CAIKEGYEQYF. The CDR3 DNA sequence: TGTGCCATCAAGGAGGGGTACGAGCAGTACTTC.

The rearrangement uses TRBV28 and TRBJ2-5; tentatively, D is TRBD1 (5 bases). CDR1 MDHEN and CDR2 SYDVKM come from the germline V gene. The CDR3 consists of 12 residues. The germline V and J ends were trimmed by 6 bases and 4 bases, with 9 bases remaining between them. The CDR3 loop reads CASRTDPETQYF. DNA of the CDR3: TGTGCCAGCAGGACAGACCCAGAGACCCAGTACTTC.

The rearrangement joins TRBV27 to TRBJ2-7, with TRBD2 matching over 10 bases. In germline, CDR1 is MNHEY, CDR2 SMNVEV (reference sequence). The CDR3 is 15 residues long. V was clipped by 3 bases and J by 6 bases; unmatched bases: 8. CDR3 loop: CASSFALAGVGEQYF. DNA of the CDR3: TGTGCCAGCAGTTTCGCCCTAGCGGGAGTTGGCGAGCAGTACTTC.

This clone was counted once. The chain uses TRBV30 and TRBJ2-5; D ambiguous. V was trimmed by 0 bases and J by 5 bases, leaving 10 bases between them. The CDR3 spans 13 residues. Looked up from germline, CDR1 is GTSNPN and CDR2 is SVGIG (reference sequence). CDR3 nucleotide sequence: TGTGCCTGGAGTGTATTGGTCAGGGAGACCCAGTACTTC. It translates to CAWSVLVRETQYF.

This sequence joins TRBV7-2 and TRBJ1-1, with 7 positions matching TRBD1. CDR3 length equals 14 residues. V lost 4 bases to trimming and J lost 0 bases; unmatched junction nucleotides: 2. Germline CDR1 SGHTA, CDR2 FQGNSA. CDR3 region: CASSSQGLNTEAFF. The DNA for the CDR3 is TGTGCCAGCAGCTCACAGGGGTTGAACACTGAAGCTTTCTTT.

Written as DNA, the CDR3 is TGTGCCAGCAGCCCCCGGGAGGGGTGGGGTACGCAGTATTTT. Protein: CASSPREGWGTQYF. The V call is TRBV5-6, the J call TRBJ2-3; 8 bases are shared with TRBD2. The CDR3 has 14 residues. With 4 bases clipped from V and 8 bases from J, the junction kept 9 bases outside the gene matches. Germline loops: CDR1 SGHDT, CDR2 YYEEEE.

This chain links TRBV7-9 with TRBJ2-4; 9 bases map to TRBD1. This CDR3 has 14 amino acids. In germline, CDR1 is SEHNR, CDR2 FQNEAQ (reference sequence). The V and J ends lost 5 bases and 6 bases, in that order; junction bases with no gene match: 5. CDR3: CASSPDRGANIQYF. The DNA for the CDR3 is TGTGCCAGCAGCCCGGACAGGGGTGCAAACATTCAGTACTTC. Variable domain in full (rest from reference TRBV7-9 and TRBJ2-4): DTGVSQNPRHKITKRGQNVTFRCDPISEHNRLYWYRQTLGQGPEFLTYFQNEAQLEKSRLLSDRFSAERPKGSFSTLEIQRTEQGDSAMYLCASSPDRGANIQYFGAGTRLSVL.

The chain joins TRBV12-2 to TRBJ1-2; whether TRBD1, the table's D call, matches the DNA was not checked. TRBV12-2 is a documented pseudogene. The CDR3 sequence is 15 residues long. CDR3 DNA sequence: TGTGCAAGTCGCTTGGACCAGGGTTTCAACTATGGCTACACCTTC. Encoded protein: CASRLDQGFNYGYTF.

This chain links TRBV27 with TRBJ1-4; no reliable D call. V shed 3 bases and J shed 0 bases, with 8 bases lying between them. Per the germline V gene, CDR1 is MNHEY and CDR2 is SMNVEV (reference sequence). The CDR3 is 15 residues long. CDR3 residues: CASSFRGATNEKLFF. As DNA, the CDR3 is TGTGCCAGCAGTTTTCGCGGGGCAACTAATGAAAAACTGTTTTTT.

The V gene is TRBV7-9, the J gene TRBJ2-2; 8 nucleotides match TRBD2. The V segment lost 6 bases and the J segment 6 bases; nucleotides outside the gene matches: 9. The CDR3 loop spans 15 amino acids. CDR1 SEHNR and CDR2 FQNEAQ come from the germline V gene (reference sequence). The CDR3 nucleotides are TGTGCCAGCAGTTCCTCGGGGGGGGCCGCCGGGGAGCTGTTTTTT. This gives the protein CASSSSGGAAGELFF. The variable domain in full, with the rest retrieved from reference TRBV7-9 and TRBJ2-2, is DTGVSQNPRHKITKRGQNVTFRCDPISEHNRLYWYRQTLGQGPEFLTYFQNEAQLEKSRLLSDRFSAERPKGSFSTLEIQRTEQGDSAMYLCASSSSGGAAGELFFGEGSRLTVL.

This CDR3 reads CASQPGTAYGYTF. CDR3 nucleotide sequence: TGCGCCAGCCAGCCCGGGACAGCCTATGGCTACACCTTC. The rearrangement links TRBV5-1 to TRBJ1-2; 7 bases agree with TRBD1. With V trimmed by 7 bases and J by 4 bases, 7 bases remained unmatched. Germline CDR1 SGHRS, CDR2 YFSETQ. The CDR3 covers 13 residues. Filled out from reference TRBV5-1 and TRBJ1-2, the complete variable domain reads KAGVTQTPRYLIKTRGQQVTLSCSPISGHRSVSWYQQTPGQGLQFLFEYFSETQRNKGNFPGRFSGRQFSNSRSEMNVSTLELGDSALYLCASQPGTAYGYTFGSGTRLTVV.

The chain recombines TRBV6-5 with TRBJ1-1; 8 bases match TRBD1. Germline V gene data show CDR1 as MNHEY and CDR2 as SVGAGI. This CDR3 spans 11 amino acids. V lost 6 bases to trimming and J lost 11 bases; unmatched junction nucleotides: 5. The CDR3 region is CASSTDREAFF. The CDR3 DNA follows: TGTGCCAGCAGCACGGACAGGGAGGCTTTCTTT.

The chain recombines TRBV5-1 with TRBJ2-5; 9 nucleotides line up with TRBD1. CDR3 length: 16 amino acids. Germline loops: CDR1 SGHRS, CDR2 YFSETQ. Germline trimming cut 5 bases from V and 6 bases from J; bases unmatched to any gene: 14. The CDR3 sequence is CASRRTLTGGEKTQYF. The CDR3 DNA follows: TGCGCCAGCAGGAGAACGCTAACAGGGGGCGAAAAGACCCAGTACTTC.

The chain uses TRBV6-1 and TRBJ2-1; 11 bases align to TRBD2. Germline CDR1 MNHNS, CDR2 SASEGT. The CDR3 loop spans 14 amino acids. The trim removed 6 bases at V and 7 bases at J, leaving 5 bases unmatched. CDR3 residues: CASSLAGGQNEQFF. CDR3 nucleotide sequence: TGTGCCAGCAGCTTAGCGGGGGGGCAGAATGAGCAGTTCTTC.

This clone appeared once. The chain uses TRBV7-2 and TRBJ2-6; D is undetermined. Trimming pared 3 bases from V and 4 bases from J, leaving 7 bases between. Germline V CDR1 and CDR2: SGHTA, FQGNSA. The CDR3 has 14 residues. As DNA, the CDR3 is TGTGCCAGCAGCTTCAAACAGGGGGCCAACGTCCTGACTTTC. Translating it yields CASSFKQGANVLTF.